This entry lists 23 T cell receptor beta chains sequenced from one sample in a study of monozygotic twins with inflammatory bowel disease. TCRdb re-called the 5' RACE reads; every CDR3 protein appears as one record, without DNA. The clone table shows around 200,000 distinct CDR3 sequences, with the ten largest holding less than 2%. The sequenced material came from blood. These receptors originate from a human donor with ulcerative colitis or Crohn's disease, or a healthy co-twin of an affected twin (not recorded which).

The rearrangement joins TRBV13 to TRBJ2-7. Germline CDR1 PRHDT, CDR2 FYEKMQ (reference sequence). The CDR3 is 13 residues long. The CDR3 sequence is CASSLGPSYEQYF. The full variable domain, its missing parts supplied by reference TRBV13 and TRBJ2-7, is AAGVIQSPRHLIKEKRETATLKCYPIPRHDTVYWYQQGPGQDPQFLISFYEKMQSDKGSIPDRFSAQQFSDYHSELNMSSLELGDSALYFCASSLGPSYEQYFGPGTRLTVT.

The V and J genes are TRBV6-1 and TRBJ2-1; TCRdb names TRBD2, which stays unverified in the absence of DNA. The germline V gene encodes CDR1 MNHNS and CDR2 SASEGT. The CDR3 is 13 amino acids. CDR3 in amino acids: CANSGPLSNEQFF.

This sequence joins TRBV5-5 and TRBJ2-7; TCRdb's D call, TRBD1, is unchecked because there is no DNA. The germline CDR1 and CDR2 sequences are SGHKS and YYEKEE (reference sequence). The CDR3 contains 16 residues. The CDR3 sequence: CASSPHGDRGSYEQYF.

This chain connects TRBV5-1 to TRBJ2-7; TCRdb returns TRBD2, unconfirmable since there is no DNA. This CDR3 region has 15 residues. CDR1 SGHRS and CDR2 YFSETQ come from the germline V gene. The CDR3 is CASSLGGTDSYEQYF.

The genes are TRBV18 and TRBJ2-3; TCRdb calls TRBD2, which cannot be checked without DNA. Germline CDR1 and CDR2: KGHSH and LQKENI. The CDR3 is 16 amino acids. The CDR3 protein is CASSPVPSGGTDTQYF.

The chain is built from TRBV11-2 and TRBJ1-2; there is no DNA to check the TCRdb D call of TRBD1. CDR3 length equals 13 residues. From germline, CDR1 is SGHAT and CDR2 FQNNGV. CDR3 sequence reads: CASRKDNFYGYTF.

The V gene is TRBV20-1, the J gene TRBJ1-4; TCRdb proposes TRBD1, but this gene call is untestable without DNA. Germline-derived CDR1 and CDR2 are DFQATT and SNEGSKA (reference sequence). The CDR3 extends over 14 amino acids. This CDR3 is CSAPYREPNEKLFF.

The chain couples TRBV19 to TRBJ1-2. The length of the CDR3 is 14 residues. The germline V gene encodes CDR1 LNHDA and CDR2 SQIVND (reference sequence). The chain's CDR3 is CASRKPVTDYGYTF.

The CDR3 sequence is CSANPGTGYEAFF. The chain joins TRBV20-1 to TRBJ1-1; TCRdb indicates TRBD1, and absent DNA this call remains unverified. Germline-derived CDR1 and CDR2 are DFQATT and SNEGSKA (reference sequence). This CDR3 has 13 residues.

The chain combines TRBV5-1 with TRBJ1-1; TCRdb selects TRBD1, and the lack of DNA leaves this call unchecked. The V gene's germline CDR1 is SGHRS and CDR2 YFSETQ. The CDR3 consists of 13 residues. The CDR3 protein is CASSLTGQGETFF.

This sequence joins TRBV10-3 and TRBJ1-2; TCRdb's D gene call, TRBD1, goes unchecked for lack of DNA. This CDR3 is 13 amino acids long. Germline values: CDR1 ENHRY, CDR2 SYGVKD. The CDR3 loop is CATQQGDNYGYTF.

The chain carries TRBV12-3 or TRBV12-4 and TRBJ1-1; as DNA is missing, the TRBD1 call by TCRdb cannot be tested. This CDR3 is 13 amino acids long. The CDR3 protein is CASSLTGGSEAFF.

The chain combines TRBV7-3 with TRBJ2-3. The length of the CDR3 is 15 residues. Germline values: CDR1 SGHTA, CDR2 FQGTGA. CDR3 protein: CASSLSGRSTDTQYF.

The chain links TRBV20-1 to TRBJ2-5; the D call from TCRdb, TRBD2, cannot be confirmed without DNA. CDR3 length equals 12 residues. In germline, CDR1 is DFQATT, CDR2 SNEGSKA (reference sequence). The CDR3 loop is CSALGLQETQYF.

The V gene is TRBV3-1, the J gene TRBJ1-2. The CDR3 length is 14 residues. Germline-derived CDR1 and CDR2 are LGHDT and YNNKEL (reference sequence). The CDR3 sequence is CASSQRAGPYGYTF.

The chain carries TRBV6-2 or TRBV6-3 and TRBJ1-1; TCRdb's assignment of TRBD1 cannot be checked, as there is no DNA. CDR3 length: 15 amino acids. Germline V lookup: CDR1 MNHEY, CDR2 SVGEGT. This CDR3 is CASSLMDRGLTEAFF.

The CDR3 region is CATSSWGQSNEKLFF. The chain recombines TRBV15 with TRBJ1-4; no DNA is available, so the TRBD1 call from TCRdb remains unchecked. CDR3 size: 15 residues. Germline assignment: CDR1 LNHNV and CDR2 YYDKDF (reference sequence).

The chain recombines TRBV15 with TRBJ1-4; TCRdb reports TRBD1, a call that lacks DNA to check it against. The CDR3 is 18 residues long. Germline CDR1 LNHNV, CDR2 YYDKDF (reference sequence). The CDR3 reads CATSRDTLGRTSTEKLFF.

This chain links TRBV7-9 with TRBJ2-1. CDR3 size: 15 residues. Per germline, CDR1 SEHNR and CDR2 FQNEAQ (reference sequence). CDR3 sequence: CASSLGGVPTNEQFF.

This chain uses TRBV5-1 with TRBJ1-1; without DNA, the TCRdb call of TRBD1 cannot be checked. The germline gives CDR1 SGHRS, CDR2 YFSETQ. The CDR3 covers 17 residues. The CDR3 is CASSLPAANRGNTEAFF.

The rearrangement joins TRBV5-6 to TRBJ2-1. Germline-derived CDR1 and CDR2 are SGHDT and YYEEEE. This CDR3 spans 12 amino acids. This CDR3 reads CASSLMNNEQFF.

The chain couples TRBV4-2 to TRBJ2-3; as DNA is missing, the TRBD2 call by TCRdb cannot be tested. Germline CDR1 is LGHNA and CDR2 is YNFKEQ. This CDR3 region has 16 residues. Here the CDR3 reads CASSLLSGGGTDTQYF.

V usage is TRBV4-2 and J usage is TRBJ1-2; TCRdb's D gene call, TRBD1, goes unchecked for lack of DNA. CDR3 length equals 15 residues. Germline values: CDR1 LGHNA, CDR2 YNFKEQ. CDR3 region: CASSQGTRNPYGYTF.